Listed here are 17 T cell receptor beta chains from one sample, sequenced in a study of control samples from healthy donors and cancer patients. The assay was immunoSEQ multiplex PCR, and TCRdb's table has in-frame clones only and misses some. Here the sample spans about 110,000 clones, around 87% being singletons. Sequences were obtained from PBMCs. These receptors were obtained from a woman aged 55-69 years with lung cancer.

The V and J genes are TRBV10-3 and TRBJ2-5; no definite D call. V gave up 4 bases and J gave up 1 base, with 7 bases separating them. This CDR3 region has 13 residues. Germline V gene data show CDR1 as ENHRY and CDR2 as SYGVKD. The CDR3 DNA reads as TGTGCCATCAGTGGTACCCCCCAAGAGACCCAGTACTTC. This translates into CAISGTPQETQYF.

CDR3 DNA sequence: TGTGCCAGCAGCACCCCCCCCGGGGGATCGCAGTATTTT. This sequence encodes CASSTPPGGSQYF. The chain links TRBV3-1 (or the pseudogene TRBV3-2) to TRBJ2-3, with TRBD2 as a possible D gene (6 bases). CDR1 is LGHDT and CDR2 is YNNKEL in the germline V gene (reference sequence). The CDR3 sequence is 13 residues long. V lost 5 bases and J 10 bases, leaving 16 bases between the germline ends.

V gene TRBV3-1 (or the pseudogene TRBV3-2) combines with J gene TRBJ1-4, with a possible D match to TRBD1 (5 bases). Per germline, CDR1 LGHDT and CDR2 YNNKEL (reference sequence). The CDR3 consists of 11 residues. V was cut by 4 bases and J by 15 bases, with 12 bases left in between. The CDR3 reads CASSPGHRVFF. In nucleotides, the CDR3 is TGTGCCAGCAGCCCCGGACATCGAGTGTTTTTT.

This chain links TRBV7-2 with TRBJ2-7; 7 bases match TRBD2. CDR1 SGHTA and CDR2 FQGNSA come from the germline V gene. This CDR3 spans 15 amino acids. After removal of 1 base from V and 0 bases from J, the junction contained 3 bases not matched to a gene. Written as DNA, the CDR3 is TGTGCCAGCAGCTTAGGGACTAGTTTCTCCTACGAGCAGTACTTC. Encoded protein: CASSLGTSFSYEQYF.

This sequence joins TRBV10-1 and TRBJ2-5, with 8 bases aligning to TRBD1. V trimming: 6 bases; J trimming: 4 bases; junction bases outside the gene matches: 19. This CDR3 has 18 amino acids. Germline V gene sequence: CDR1 WNHNN, CDR2 SYGVQD (reference sequence). The CDR3 bases are TGCGCCAGCAGGTACAGGGGGGAAGATGGGGCGGGTAGAGAGACCCAGTACTTC. Amino acids: CASRYRGEDGAGRETQYF.

The rearrangement joins TRBV6-5 to TRBJ1-6; D may be TRBD1 (6 bases). V gave up 7 bases and J gave up 9 bases, with 19 bases separating them. The germline V gene has CDR1 MNHEY and CDR2 SVGAGI. This CDR3 is 15 amino acids long. This CDR3 is CASTRGQSVGSPLHF. The CDR3 region has the DNA TGTGCCAGCACCCGAGGACAGTCTGTCGGTTCACCCCTCCACTTT.

This clone was recorded once. The genes are TRBV7-3 and TRBJ2-7; 8 bases are a match to TRBD2. Losses at the gene ends were 4 bases for V and 3 bases for J; bases not matched to a gene: 8. The germline CDR1 and CDR2 sequences are SGHTA and FQGTGA. The CDR3 runs 15 residues. CDR3 DNA sequence: TGTGCCAGCAGCTCAACACGGGGGGGAATCTACGAGCAGTACTTC. It specifies CASSSTRGGIYEQYF.

The CDR3 coding sequence is TGTGCCAGTAGGGACAGGAACACCGGGGAGCTGTTTTTT. This translates into CASRDRNTGELFF. The rearrangement uses TRBV19 and TRBJ2-2, with TRBD1 as a possible D gene (6 bases). This CDR3 spans 13 amino acids. CDR1 and CDR2 from the germline V gene are LNHDA and SQIVND (reference sequence). Trimming took 6 bases from V and 1 from J, leaving 6 bases between them.

A single count supports this clone. CDR3 nucleotide sequence: TGTGCCAGCTCACCGTTACAGGGGGAAGGAAACACCATATATTTT. Amino acids: CASSPLQGEGNTIYF. The rearrangement links TRBV18 to TRBJ1-3, with 8 bases fitting TRBD1. The J segment lost 4 bases and the V segment lost 3 bases, leaving 5 bases of the junction unmatched. Germline CDR1 and CDR2: KGHSH and LQKENI. This CDR3 is 15 amino acids long.

This clone was seen a handful of times. This chain connects TRBV14 to TRBJ1-1; tentative D call: TRBD1 (6 bases). V gave up 3 bases and J gave up 2 bases, with 19 bases separating them. The length of the CDR3 is 17 residues. CDR1 is SGHDN, CDR2 FVKESK, per germline. CDR3 nucleotide sequence: TGTGCCAGCAGCCAGGGGAGAGGGGGTGTGCGAAACACTGAAGCTTTCTTT. It translates to CASSQGRGGVRNTEAFF.

A single count supports this clone. CDR3 sequence reads: CASTLRGFDSPLHF. In DNA form, the CDR3 reads TGTGCCAGTACCCTTCGGGGTTTCGATTCACCCCTCCACTTT. This chain joins TRBV19 and TRBJ1-6, with no clear D. CDR3 length equals 14 residues. Germline V gene lookup returns CDR1 LNHDA and CDR2 SQIVND (reference sequence). V lost 7 bases and J 8 bases, leaving 15 bases between the germline ends.

The chain recombines TRBV19 with TRBJ1-2; D gene unclear. The CDR3 sequence is 14 residues long. From germline, CDR1 is LNHDA and CDR2 SQIVND (reference sequence). Trimming pared 1 base from V and 2 bases from J, leaving 8 bases between. Written as DNA, the CDR3 is TGTGCCAGTAGTATAGTGGATGGAAACTATGGCTACACCTTC. Translated: CASSIVDGNYGYTF.

The J gene is TRBJ2-3, the V gene TRBV9; perhaps TRBD2 as D (6 bases). Germline CDR1 is SGDLS and CDR2 is YYNGEE. V lost 4 bases, J lost 4 bases, and 19 bases lay in between. This CDR3 comprises 16 residues. The CDR3 sequence: CASSSNRERFSDTQYF. CDR3 bases: TGTGCCAGCAGCTCAAACCGGGAGAGGTTTTCAGATACGCAGTATTTT.

J is TRBJ1-6 and V is TRBV2, with a possible D match to TRBD1 (5 bases). Germline V gene data show CDR1 as SNHLY and CDR2 as FYNNEI. Trimming took 2 bases from V and 11 from J, leaving 13 bases between them. The CDR3 is made up of 14 amino acids. As DNA, the CDR3 is TGTGCCAGCAGTGAATCGCAGGGCTCTACACCCCTCCACTTT. Translated: CASSESQGSTPLHF.

This rearrangement joins TRBV5-1 to TRBJ2-2; D may be TRBD1 (7 bases). This CDR3 comprises 16 residues. Germline CDR1 and CDR2: SGHRS and YFSETQ. V was shortened by 0 bases and J by 5 bases, with 14 bases between the two germline ends. CDR3 sequence: CASSLVAGGNTGELFF. The CDR3 DNA follows: TGCGCCAGCAGCTTGGTGGCAGGGGGGAATACCGGGGAGCTGTTTTTT.

The rearrangement uses TRBV4-1 and TRBJ1-5, with a tentative D call TRBD1 (5 bases). The CDR3 totals 15 residues. CDR1 and CDR2 (germline): MGHRA, YSYEKL. V shed 0 bases and J shed 1 base, with 7 bases lying between them. CDR3 nucleotide sequence: TGCGCCAGCAGCCAAGAACAGGTGAGCAATCAGCCCCAGCATTTT. This encodes CASSQEQVSNQPQHF.

The genes are TRBV5-6 and TRBJ1-3, with D perhaps TRBD1 (6 bases). CDR1 is SGHDT and CDR2 is YYEEEE in the germline V gene. The CDR3 length is 15 residues. V was trimmed by 1 base and J by 2 bases, leaving 10 bases between them. This CDR3 is CASSLWGATGNTIYF. For the CDR3, the DNA is TGTGCCAGCAGCTTGTGGGGGGCCACTGGAAACACCATATATTTT.